This T cell receptor beta chain came from a study of T-cell memory formation after mild COVID-19. Overall study: There were largely donor-specific TCR clusters. Study-level findings and limits: Nothing confirmed that second-wave clones peaking on day 37 were specific for SARS-CoV-2. Clones contracting over day 15 to 85 were CD4/CD8 balanced, with later expanders leaning CD4+.

5'RACE primed at constant segments yielded TCR alpha and TCR beta cDNA libraries bearing sample barcodes and UMIs. Via MiXCR, TCRdb re-called the 5' RACE reads, giving one row per CDR3 protein. The repertoire holds nearly 200,000 distinct CDR3 sequences, about 16% seen once, with 2.4% in the top ten. Concerning this clonotype itself: As yet, its antigen is unknown.

Trimming shortened V by 2 bases and J by 7 bases, and 11 bases separated the two germline ends. The length of the CDR3 is 13 residues. The germline V gene has CDR1 SEHNR and CDR2 FQNEAQ (reference sequence). This receptor was obtained from an adult woman who had mild COVID-19 (a few samples of this study predate the infection). Cell type and time point are not known. The chain has TRBV7-9 and TRBJ1-2; D possibly corresponds to TRBD1 (5 bases). The sample taken for sequencing was PBMCs or a T cell subset sorted from them (not recorded which). CDR3 bases: TGTGCCAGCAGCTTAAAAGGGACGTCTGGCTACACCTTC. Residues: CASSLKGTSGYTF.